A single sample is the source of the 14 T cell receptor beta chains below, sequenced in a study of blood T cell repertoires in COVID-19. The method was immunoSEQ multiplex PCR; TCRdb's version includes in-frame clones alone and lacks a portion of them. Counted here are more than 40,000 clones, roughly 87% occurring once; the ten biggest clones make up about 2.9%. Input material: peripheral blood. These receptors were collected from a man aged 45-65 years with active COVID-19.

Only one count was recorded for this clone. The rearrangement links TRBV19 to TRBJ2-2, with TRBD1 identical over 8 bases. The CDR3 is 15 amino acids. The trim removed 6 bases at V and 4 bases at J, leaving 7 bases unmatched. Germline-derived CDR1 and CDR2 are LNHDA and SQIVND (reference sequence). The CDR3 region is CASRRTGFGTGELFF. CDR3 sequence (DNA): TGTGCCAGTAGGAGGACAGGGTTTGGCACCGGGGAGCTGTTTTTT.

V and J are TRBV20-1 and TRBJ2-5; unclear D gene. The germline V gene has CDR1 DFQATT and CDR2 SNEGSKA (reference sequence). V was pared by 3 bases and J by 5 bases, with 7 bases between. This CDR3 spans 11 amino acids. CDR3 residues: CSASHRETQYF. CDR3 DNA sequence: TGCAGTGCTAGTCACCGGGAGACCCAGTACTTC.

The chain uses TRBV3-1 (or the pseudogene TRBV3-2) and TRBJ1-4; the match to TRBD1 covers 10 bases. V lost 3 bases and J lost 8; bases outside the gene matches: 9. Per germline, CDR1 LGHDT and CDR2 YNNKEL (reference sequence). This CDR3 is built from 16 residues. CDR3 DNA sequence: TGTGCCAGCAGCCAGGCCGGGACAGGGGATTGGGAAAAACTGTTTTTT. This gives the protein CASSQAGTGDWEKLFF.

The gene calls are TRBV5-6 and TRBJ1-2, with D tentatively TRBD1 (6 bases). The CDR3 totals 16 residues. Between the trimmed V and J ends, which lost 2 bases and 4 bases, there was a span of 18 bases. Germline loops: CDR1 SGHDT, CDR2 YYEEEE. The CDR3 sequence is CASSFLTALGGYGYTF. The CDR3, as DNA: TGTGCCAGCAGCTTCCTTACAGCCCTAGGGGGCTATGGCTACACCTTC. The full variable domain, its missing parts supplied by reference TRBV5-6 and TRBJ1-2, is DAGVTQSPTHLIKTRGQQVTLRCSPKSGHDTVSWYQQALGQGPQFIFQYYEEEERQRGNFPDRFSGHQFPNYSSELNVNALLLGDSALYLCASSFLTALGGYGYTFGSGTRLTVV.

The chain couples TRBV11-2 to TRBJ1-2; 7 nucleotides line up with TRBD1. This CDR3 comprises 14 residues. The junction had 8 bases not matched to a gene; V was cut back by 6 bases and J by 4 bases. Per the germline V gene, CDR1 is SGHAT and CDR2 is FQNNGV. The CDR3 protein is CASRGLGQVYGYTF. In DNA form, the CDR3 reads TGTGCCAGCAGGGGTTTAGGACAGGTCTATGGCTACACCTTC.

This clone has just one count. The rearrangement joins TRBV2 to TRBJ2-3, with no clear D. Germline lookup yields CDR1 SNHLY and CDR2 FYNNEI. With 1 base removed from V and 6 bases from J, the gap between germline ends came to 5 bases. The length of the CDR3 is 12 residues. This CDR3 reads CASSEGPDTQYF. CDR3 in DNA: TGTGCCAGCAGTGAAGGTCCGGATACGCAGTATTTT.

As DNA, the CDR3 is TGTGCCAGAAGAGGGGGATCGGAGACCCAGTACTTC. Amino acids: CARRGGSETQYF. The V call is TRBV5-3, the J call TRBJ2-5; possible D gene TRBD1, 6 bases. TRBV5-3 is classed as an ORF, of uncertain function. Trimming removed 5 bases from V and 5 bases from J, with 10 bases in between. The CDR3 is 12 amino acids.

The chain joins TRBV6-2 or TRBV6-3 to TRBJ1-3, with D perhaps matching TRBD1 (6 bases). The CDR3 contains 16 residues. V dropped 3 bases and J dropped 4 bases, with 16 bases sitting between them. Germline values: CDR1 MNHEY, CDR2 SVGEGT. The CDR3 reads CASSYTGSASGNTIYF. The CDR3 DNA reads as TGTGCCAGCAGTTATACAGGGAGTGCGTCCGGAAACACCATATATTTT.

The V gene is TRBV19, the J gene TRBJ1-2; TRBD1 is a possible D gene (5 bases). CDR1 LNHDA and CDR2 SQIVND come from the germline V gene (reference sequence). The CDR3 is 13 amino acids. Trimming pared 5 bases from V and 4 bases from J, leaving 11 bases between. The CDR3 region is CASSLGEIYGYTF. DNA of the CDR3: TGTGCCAGTAGTTTAGGGGAGATCTATGGCTACACCTTC.

CDR3 protein: CASSTSILGGGSPLHF. The CDR3 DNA follows: TGTGCCAGCAGCACTAGCATTCTCGGAGGAGGTTCACCCCTCCACTTT. V and J are TRBV7-9 and TRBJ1-6; no reliable D call. V was trimmed by 5 bases and J by 9 bases, leaving 20 bases between them. Germline lookup yields CDR1 SEHNR and CDR2 FQNEAQ (reference sequence). This CDR3 region has 16 residues.

V usage is TRBV18 and J usage is TRBJ1-2; 9 bases map to TRBD1. The junction had 9 bases not matched to a gene; V was cut back by 5 bases and J by 5 bases. The CDR3 runs 15 residues. The germline CDR1 and CDR2 sequences are KGHSH and LQKENI. The CDR3 protein is CASSSTGGNDYGYTF. The CDR3 DNA reads as TGTGCCAGCTCATCCACAGGGGGCAACGATTATGGCTACACCTTC.

The chain carries TRBV7-9 and TRBJ1-1, with unresolved D. Between the trimmed V and J ends, which lost 3 bases and 3 bases, there was a span of 17 bases. Germline V CDR1 and CDR2: SEHNR, FQNEAQ (reference sequence). The CDR3 extends over 16 amino acids. CDR3 DNA: TGTGCCAGCAGCTTCGGTTTAGGAACAGTTGACACTGAAGCTTTCTTT. Translation: CASSFGLGTVDTEAFF.

CDR3 in amino acids: CAISEPRTDRELFF. The CDR3 nucleotides are TGTGCCATCAGTGAGCCCCGGACAGATCGGGAGCTGTTTTTT. V and J are TRBV10-3 and TRBJ2-2; perhaps TRBD1 as D (6 bases). CDR3 size: 14 residues. V gave up 2 bases and J gave up 9 bases, with 13 bases separating them. The V gene's germline CDR1 is ENHRY and CDR2 SYGVKD.

The chain combines TRBV27 with TRBJ2-3; 12 nucleotides agree with TRBD2. Germline lookup yields CDR1 MNHEY and CDR2 SMNVEV (reference sequence). V was clipped by 6 bases and J by 4 bases; unmatched bases: 8. The CDR3 contains 16 residues. The CDR3 sequence is CASRPPLAGGPDTQYF. The CDR3 nucleotides read TGTGCCAGCAGACCCCCACTAGCGGGGGGTCCAGATACGCAGTATTTT.